These 18 T cell receptor beta chains were sequenced from one sample in a study of shared clonotypes between healthy human individuals. The table came from immunoSEQ multiplex PCR; TCRdb's copy has only in-frame clones and leaves some out. This repertoire shows 300,000 or so clones, around two thirds found once; its top ten account for 10% to 13%. Sequencing was carried out using memory CD4+ T cells sorted from blood. Subset in this sample: CD45RA-negative fraction. The receptor source for this set is a man aged 25 to 40 in good health.

The rearrangement links TRBV28 to TRBJ1-1; 9 bases line up with TRBD1. V shed 3 bases, J shed 5 bases, and the junction held 10 bases outside the gene matches. Germline CDR1 reads MDHEN; CDR2 reads SYDVKM. This CDR3 contains 16 residues. The CDR3 spells CASSLGDRARRTEAFF. The CDR3 DNA reads TGTGCCAGCAGTTTGGGGGACAGGGCGCGAAGGACTGAAGCTTTCTTT.

The V call is TRBV7-9, the J call TRBJ1-1, with a possible D match to TRBD1 (6 bases). V was pared by 8 bases and J by 4 bases, with 14 bases between. CDR3 length: 13 residues. Germline V CDR1 and CDR2: SEHNR, FQNEAQ (reference sequence). The CDR3 loop reads CASVLTQGTEAFF. CDR3 DNA sequence: TGTGCCAGCGTCCTAACACAGGGCACTGAAGCTTTCTTT.

V is TRBV7-6 and J is TRBJ2-7, with D tentatively TRBD1 or TRBD2 (6 bases each). The length of the CDR3 is 13 residues. The germline CDR1 and CDR2 sequences are SGHVS and FNYEAQ. The V and J ends lost 3 bases and 6 bases respectively, with 12 bases between them. The CDR3 spells CASSFDGGGEQYF. The DNA for the CDR3 is TGTGCCAGCAGCTTTGACGGAGGGGGCGAGCAGTACTTC.

This chain connects TRBV6-4 to TRBJ2-1; 10 bases agree with TRBD2. Germline V lookup: CDR1 MRHNA, CDR2 SNTAGT. The length of the CDR3 is 16 residues. V gave up 6 bases and J gave up 9 bases; unmatched junction bases: 14. The CDR3 DNA sequence: TGTGCCAGCAGGAGGATAGCGGGAGGTCAGGGCTTTGAGCAGTTCTTC. It specifies CASRRIAGGQGFEQFF.

This clone occurred many times. The V gene is TRBV18, the J gene TRBJ1-5; D call uncertain. V was cut by 5 bases and J by 2 bases, with 10 bases left in between. CDR1 is KGHSH and CDR2 is LQKENI in the germline V gene. The CDR3 runs to 14 residues. In nucleotides, the CDR3 is TGTGCCAGCTCAGCTAAGGTCGGCAATCAGCCCCAGCATTTT. The encoded protein is CASSAKVGNQPQHF.

This clone was found many times. V is TRBV2 and J is TRBJ2-1; D is unresolved. The germline V gene encodes CDR1 SNHLY and CDR2 FYNNEI. There are 15 residues in the CDR3. Deletions cut 1 base from V and 0 bases from J, with 7 bases between. CDR3 coding DNA: TGTGCCAGCAGTGAAGTAACGAGCTCCTACAATGAGCAGTTCTTC. The encoded protein is CASSEVTSSYNEQFF.

As for this clone: This could be a read error, since a much larger clone is one nucleotide away. The chain couples TRBV25-1 to TRBJ2-3, with a tentative D call TRBD1 (6 bases). V was shortened by 4 bases and J by 2 bases, with 7 bases between the two germline ends. The CDR3 has 13 amino acids. The germline gives CDR1 MGHDK, CDR2 SYGVNS. The CDR3 spells CASSGQDTDTQYF. CDR3 sequence (DNA): TGTGCCAGCAGTGGACAGGACACAGATACGCAGTATTTT.

In this sample, this clone turned up once. The V and J genes are TRBV9 and TRBJ1-6; D unclear. The CDR3 length is 12 residues. CDR1 is SGDLS and CDR2 is YYNGEE in the germline V gene. The germline V and J ends were trimmed by 4 bases and 5 bases, with 4 bases remaining between them. CDR3 bases: TGTGCCAGCAGCAAGGATAATTCACCCCTCCACTTT. Its protein product is CASSKDNSPLHF.

The chain has TRBV7-2 and TRBJ2-5; TRBD1 is a possible D gene (5 bases). V was trimmed by 0 bases and J by 5 bases, leaving 10 bases between them. CDR1 and CDR2 (germline): SGHTA, FQGNSA. The CDR3 is made up of 14 amino acids. CDR3: CASSLAGARETQYF. CDR3 in DNA: TGTGCCAGCAGCTTAGCTGGGGCTCGGGAGACCCAGTACTTC. Using reference TRBV7-2 and TRBJ2-5 for the parts outside the CDR3, the full variable domain is GAGVSQSPSNKVTEKGKDVELRCDPISGHTALYWYRQSLGQGLEFLIYFQGNSAPDKSGLPSDRFSAERTGGSVSTLTIQRTQQEDSAVYLCASSLAGARETQYFGPGTRLLVL.

This chain uses TRBV14 with TRBJ2-7, with 10 bases that match TRBD2. Germline trimming cut 7 bases from V and 5 bases from J; bases unmatched to any gene: 14. This CDR3 has 16 amino acids. Germline-derived CDR1 and CDR2 are SGHDN and FVKESK. DNA of the CDR3: TGTGCCAGCACCGAACTGGGTAGCGGGAGGTTGGACGAGCAGTACTTC. Protein product: CASTELGSGRLDEQYF.

The chain is built from TRBV5-8 and TRBJ2-5, with D tentatively TRBD1 (6 bases). Trimming stripped 1 base from V and 3 bases from J, with 10 bases between. Germline V gives CDR1 SGHTS, CDR2 YDEGEE. This CDR3 is 14 amino acids long. The CDR3 protein is CASSLPGTKETQYF. CDR3 nucleotide sequence: TGTGCCAGCAGCTTGCCCGGGACAAAAGAGACCCAGTACTTC.

This clone has a single count. This chain connects TRBV6-5 to TRBJ2-2; tentatively, D is TRBD2 (5 bases). With 5 bases removed from V and 2 bases from J, the gap between germline ends came to 12 bases. Germline V lookup: CDR1 MNHEY, CDR2 SVGAGI. CDR3 size: 15 residues. The CDR3 region has the DNA TGTGCCAGCAGTACCCTAAGCGGAAACACCGGGGAGCTGTTTTTT. Translation: CASSTLSGNTGELFF.

The rearrangement joins TRBV7-9 to TRBJ1-2; no clear D. CDR1 and CDR2 from the germline V gene are SEHNR and FQNEAQ (reference sequence). The V gene lost 1 base and the J gene lost 5 bases, with 8 bases spanning the gap. The CDR3 consists of 13 residues. This chain's CDR3 is CASSLVAAYGYTF. CDR3 nucleotide sequence: TGTGCCAGCAGCTTAGTGGCAGCATATGGCTACACCTTC.

J is TRBJ2-7 and V is TRBV6-6; no clear D. CDR1 MNHNY and CDR2 SVGAGI come from the germline V gene (reference sequence). V was shortened by 8 bases and J by 1 base, with 6 bases between the two germline ends. The CDR3 loop spans 11 amino acids. As DNA, the CDR3 is TGTGCCAGCGGCAAGTCCTACGAGCAGTACTTC. Translating gives CASGKSYEQYF.

This clone has only a few counts. The rearrangement joins TRBV30 to TRBJ1-5; 10 bases line up with TRBD1. CDR3 length: 17 amino acids. Germline assignment: CDR1 GTSNPN and CDR2 SVGIG (reference sequence). V lost 3 bases to trimming and J lost 4 bases; unmatched junction nucleotides: 12. Written as DNA, the CDR3 is TGTGCCTGGAGAAACCCGGGACAGGGGCAGGATAATCAGCCCCAGCATTTT. Translation: CAWRNPGQGQDNQPQHF. The full variable domain, its missing parts supplied by reference TRBV30 and TRBJ1-5, is SQTIHQWPATLVQPVGSPLSLECTVEGTSNPNLYWYRQAAGRGLQLLFYSVGIGQISSEVPQNLSASRPQDRQFILSSKKLLLSDSGFYLCAWRNPGQGQDNQPQHFGDGTRLSIL.

This chain joins TRBV6-6 and TRBJ2-1, with D possibly TRBD1 on 6 matching bases. The CDR3 is 13 amino acids. V gave up 8 bases and J gave up 5 bases, with 13 bases separating them. Per germline, CDR1 MNHNY and CDR2 SVGAGI (reference sequence). CDR3 sequence reads: CASRWAGDNEQFF. The CDR3 coding sequence is TGTGCCAGCCGCTGGGCAGGGGACAATGAGCAGTTCTTC.

This sequence joins TRBV2 and TRBJ2-3; the D call may be TRBD1 or TRBD2 (5 bases each). The CDR3 is made up of 15 amino acids. Deletions cut 8 bases from V and 11 bases from J, with 26 bases between. The germline V gene encodes CDR1 SNHLY and CDR2 FYNNEI. CDR3 DNA: TGTGCCAGCCCGGGGCCCACGTATCCCCGAGAGGGGCAGTATTTT. Translated: CASPGPTYPREGQYF.

This clone has at least ten counts. The chain employs TRBV6-1 and TRBJ2-7; the D gene is possibly TRBD1 (5 bases). Per germline, CDR1 MNHNS and CDR2 SASEGT. Trimming shortened V by 6 bases and J by 4 bases, and 16 bases separated the two germline ends. The CDR3 is 14 residues long. The CDR3 protein is CASSRLDSLYEQYF. In nucleotides, the CDR3 is TGTGCCAGCAGCAGACTTGACAGTTTGTACGAGCAGTACTTC.